This TCR beta chain emerged from a study of a mutant IDH1 vaccine in newly diagnosed glioma. Whole-study results and caveats: Changes to the top peripheral T cell clonotypes appeared unrelated to pseudoprogression.

Between the trimmed V and J ends, which lost 3 bases and 1 base, there was a span of 7 bases. The CDR3 has 14 residues. CDR1 and CDR2 from the germline V gene are ENHRY and SYGVKD. This clone was counted between two and nine times. Its antigen is not identified. Clones were sequenced by immunoSEQ multiplex PCR, and TCRdb holds only the in-frame ones, with some missing. The sample has nearly 70,000 clones; 79% are singletons. Indicated time point: baseline, week 1 (first vaccination visit). As for treatment: pre-vaccination baseline after standard-of-care therapy. The V call is TRBV10-3, the J call TRBJ1-5, with TRBD1 as a possible D gene (5 bases). This TCR was recovered from a man aged 45 to 65 with glioma. Source: PBMCs, taken from a glioma patient treated with radiotherapy, temozolomide or both. CDR3 sequence reads: CAISDRVSNQPQHF. The DNA for the CDR3 is TGTGCCATCAGTGACAGGGTAAGCAATCAGCCCCAGCATTTT.